In this sample, the clone carrying this TCR beta chain turned up many times. Its antigen is not identified. The data are from a study of human T cells and chemical hapten exposure. Time point noted: pre-sensitization, week 0. The treatment: therapeutic diphenylcyclopropenone sensitization with weekly scalp DPC. The authors extracted total RNA from unfractionated whole blood. Study-wide points: Those TCRs sitting above 1 in 1000 frequency stayed the same with DPC sensitization. The study found that PT1 expanded TCR counts correlated positively with patch test score.

CDR1 is DFQATT and CDR2 is SNEGSKA in the germline V gene (reference sequence). The CDR3 is 10 amino acids. The ends were cut back, 7 bases at V and 1 base at J, with 4 bases in the middle. Individual cDNA molecules had unique molecular identifiers attached to them by the library. TCRdb used MiXCR to reprocess the RACE reads, holding one entry per CDR3 protein. The sample records under 40,000 distinct CDR3 sequences, 12% being singletons. This TCR derives from a woman aged 40-49 years with alopecia areata. Some clones in this sample may be carry-over from other donors' samples. This chain uses TRBV20-1 with TRBJ1-1; no definite D call. The specimen comprised whole blood, sampled in connection with sensitization to the hapten diphenylcyclopropenone (DPC). The CDR3 DNA is TGCAGTGGTGAGAACACTGAAGCTTTCTTT. Translated: CSGENTEAFF.